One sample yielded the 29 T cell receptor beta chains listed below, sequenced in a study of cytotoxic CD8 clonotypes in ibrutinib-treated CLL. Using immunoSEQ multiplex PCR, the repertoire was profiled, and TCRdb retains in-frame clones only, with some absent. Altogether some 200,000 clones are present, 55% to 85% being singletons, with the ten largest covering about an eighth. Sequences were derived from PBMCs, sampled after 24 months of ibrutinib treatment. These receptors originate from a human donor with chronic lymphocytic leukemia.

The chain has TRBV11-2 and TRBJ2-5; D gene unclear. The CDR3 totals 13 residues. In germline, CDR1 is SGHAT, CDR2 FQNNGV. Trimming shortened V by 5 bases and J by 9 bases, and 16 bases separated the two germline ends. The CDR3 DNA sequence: TGTGCCAGCAGCCTCTGGCCTAGTGGGGCCCAGTACTTC. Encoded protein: CASSLWPSGAQYF.

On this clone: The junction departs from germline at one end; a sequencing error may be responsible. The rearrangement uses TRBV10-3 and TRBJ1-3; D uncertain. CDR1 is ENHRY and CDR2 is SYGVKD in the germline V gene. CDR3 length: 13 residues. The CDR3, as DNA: TGTGCCAGCAGTTACCCGTCTGGAAACACCATATATTTT. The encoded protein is CASSYPSGNTIYF.

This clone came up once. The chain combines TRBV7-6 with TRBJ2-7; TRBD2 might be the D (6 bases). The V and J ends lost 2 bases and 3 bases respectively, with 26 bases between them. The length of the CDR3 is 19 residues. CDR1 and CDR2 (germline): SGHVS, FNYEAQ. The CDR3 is CASSLSPAGQRRSSYEQYF. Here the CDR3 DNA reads TGTGCCAGCAGCTTATCCCCCGCGGGGCAGCGCCGAAGCAGCTACGAGCAGTACTTC. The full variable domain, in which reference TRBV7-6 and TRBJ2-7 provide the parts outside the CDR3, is GAGVSQSPRYKVTKRGQDVALRCDPISGHVSLYWYRQALGQGPEFLTYFNYEAQQDKSGLPNDRFSAERPEGSISTLTIQRTEQRDSAMYRCASSLSPAGQRRSSYEQYFGPGTRLTVT.

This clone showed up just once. This chain's CDR3 is CASSLGRDTFSYNEQFF. Written as DNA, the CDR3 is TGTGCCAGCAGCTTGGGCCGGGACACCTTTTCCTACAATGAGCAGTTCTTC. The chain uses TRBV11-3 and TRBJ2-1; maybe TRBD1 (6 bases). V dropped 3 bases and J dropped 1 base, with 16 bases sitting between them. The CDR3 is 17 residues long. The germline CDR1 and CDR2 sequences are SGHNT and YENEEA. Full variable domain (missing parts from reference TRBV11-3 and TRBJ2-1): EAGVVQSPRYKIIEKKQPVAFWCNPISGHNTLYWYLQNLGQGPELLIRYENEEAVDDSQLPKDRFSAERLKGVDSTLKIQPAELGDSAVYLCASSLGRDTFSYNEQFFGPGTRLTVL.

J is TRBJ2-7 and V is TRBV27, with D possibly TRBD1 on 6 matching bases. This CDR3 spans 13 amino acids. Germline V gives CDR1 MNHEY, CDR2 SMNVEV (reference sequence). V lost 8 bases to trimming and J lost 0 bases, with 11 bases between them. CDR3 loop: CASRDTDSYEQYF. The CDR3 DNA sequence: TGTGCCAGCCGGGACACCGACTCCTACGAGCAGTACTTC.

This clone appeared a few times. The DNA for the CDR3 is TGTGCCAGCAGCTTTTCCTCGTCGGGAGATACGCAGTATTTT. Its translation is CASSFSSSGDTQYF. This chain uses TRBV5-5 with TRBJ2-3; D unclear. V was shortened by 2 bases and J by 5 bases, with 12 bases between the two germline ends. This CDR3 has 14 residues. Germline CDR1 and CDR2: SGHKS and YYEKEE (reference sequence). The complete variable domain, with remaining parts taken from reference TRBV5-5 and TRBJ2-3, reads DAGVTQSPTHLIKTRGQQVTLRCSPISGHKSVSWYQQVLGQGPQFIFQYYEKEERGRGNFPDRFSARQFPNYSSELNVNALLLGDSALYLCASSFSSSGDTQYFGPGTRLTVL.

This chain's CDR3 is CASSLTTPGLGVDEQFF. CDR3 sequence (DNA): TGCGCCAGCAGCTTGACTACCCCGGGACTAGGAGTCGATGAGCAGTTCTTC. The chain recombines TRBV5-1 with TRBJ2-1; 8 nucleotides agree with TRBD2. Per germline, CDR1 SGHRS and CDR2 YFSETQ. The V and J ends lost 1 base and 8 bases, in that order; junction bases with no gene match: 14. The CDR3 is made up of 17 amino acids. The entire variable domain, with the rest obtained from reference TRBV5-1 and TRBJ2-1, is as follows: KAGVTQTPRYLIKTRGQQVTLSCSPISGHRSVSWYQQTPGQGLQFLFEYFSETQRNKGNFPGRFSGRQFSNSRSEMNVSTLELGDSALYLCASSLTTPGLGVDEQFFGPGTRLTVL.

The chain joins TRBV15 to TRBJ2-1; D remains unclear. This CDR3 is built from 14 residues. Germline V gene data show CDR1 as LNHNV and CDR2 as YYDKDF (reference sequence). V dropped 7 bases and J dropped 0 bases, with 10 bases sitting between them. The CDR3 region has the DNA TGTGCCACCACTCAACGGGTCTCCTACAATGAGCAGTTCTTC. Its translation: CATTQRVSYNEQFF.

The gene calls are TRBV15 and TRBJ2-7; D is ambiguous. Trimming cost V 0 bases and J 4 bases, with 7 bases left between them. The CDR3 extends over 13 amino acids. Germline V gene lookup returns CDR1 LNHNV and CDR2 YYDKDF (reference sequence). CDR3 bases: TGTGCCACCAGCAGAGAGGGCCAATACGAGCAGTACTTC. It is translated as CATSREGQYEQYF.

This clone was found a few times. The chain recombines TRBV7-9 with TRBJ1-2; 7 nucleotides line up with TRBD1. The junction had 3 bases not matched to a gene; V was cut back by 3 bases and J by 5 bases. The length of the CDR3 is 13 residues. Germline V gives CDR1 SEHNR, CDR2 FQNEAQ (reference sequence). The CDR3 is CASSLTGLYGYTF. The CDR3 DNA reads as TGTGCCAGCAGCTTGACAGGGCTATATGGCTACACCTTC.

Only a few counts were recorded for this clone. The CDR3 loop is CASSPPDRPSGEQYF. In DNA, the CDR3 is TGTGCCAGCTCACCACCCGACAGGCCATCGGGAGAGCAGTACTTC. The chain couples TRBV18 to TRBJ2-7, with D perhaps TRBD1 (6 bases). The V gene lost 0 bases and the J gene lost 7 bases, with 16 bases spanning the gap. Germline V CDR1 and CDR2: KGHSH, LQKENI. CDR3 length: 15 residues.

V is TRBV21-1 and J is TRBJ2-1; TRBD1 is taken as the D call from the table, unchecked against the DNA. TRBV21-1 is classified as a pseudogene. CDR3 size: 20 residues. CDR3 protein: CASSKRRNDTGGQNYNEQFF. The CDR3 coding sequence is TGTGCCAGCAGCAAAAGACGGAATGATACAGGGGGACAGAACTACAATGAGCAGTTCTTC.

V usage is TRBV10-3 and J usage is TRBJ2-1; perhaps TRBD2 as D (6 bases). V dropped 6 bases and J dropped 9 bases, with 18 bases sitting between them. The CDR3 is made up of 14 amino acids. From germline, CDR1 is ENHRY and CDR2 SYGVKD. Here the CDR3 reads CAISDGGGILEQFF. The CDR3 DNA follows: TGTGCCATCAGCGACGGAGGAGGGATTCTTGAGCAGTTCTTC.

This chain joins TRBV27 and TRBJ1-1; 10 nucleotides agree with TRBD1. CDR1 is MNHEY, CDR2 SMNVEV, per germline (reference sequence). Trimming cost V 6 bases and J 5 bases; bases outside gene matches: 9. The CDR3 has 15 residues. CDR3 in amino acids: CASSHAGTGVTEAFF. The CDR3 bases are TGTGCCAGCAGCCATGCCGGGACAGGGGTTACTGAAGCTTTCTTT.

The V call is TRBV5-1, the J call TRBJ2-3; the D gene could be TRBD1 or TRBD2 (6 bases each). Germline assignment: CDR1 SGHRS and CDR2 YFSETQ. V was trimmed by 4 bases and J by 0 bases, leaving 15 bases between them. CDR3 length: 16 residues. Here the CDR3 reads CASSPGAITSTDTQYF. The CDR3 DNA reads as TGCGCCAGCAGCCCGGGGGCTATTACTAGCACAGATACGCAGTATTTT.

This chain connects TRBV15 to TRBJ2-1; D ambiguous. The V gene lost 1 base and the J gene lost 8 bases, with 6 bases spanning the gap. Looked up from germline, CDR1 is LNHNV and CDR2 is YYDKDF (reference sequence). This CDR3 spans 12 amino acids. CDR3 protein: CATSRGRYEQFF. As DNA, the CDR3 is TGTGCCACCAGCAGAGGACGTTATGAGCAGTTCTTC. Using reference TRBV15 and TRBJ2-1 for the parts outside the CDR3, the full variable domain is DAMVIQNPRYQVTQFGKPVTLSCSQTLNHNVMYWYQQKSSQAPKLLFHYYDKDFNNEADTPDNFQSRRPNTSFCFLDIRSPGLGDTAMYLCATSRGRYEQFFGPGTRLTVL.

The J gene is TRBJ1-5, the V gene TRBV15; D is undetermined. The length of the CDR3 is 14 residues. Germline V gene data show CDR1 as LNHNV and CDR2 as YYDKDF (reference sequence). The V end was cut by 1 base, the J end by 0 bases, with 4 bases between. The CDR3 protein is CATSRVDSNQPQHF. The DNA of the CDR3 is TGTGCCACCAGCAGAGTCGATAGCAATCAGCCCCAGCATTTT.

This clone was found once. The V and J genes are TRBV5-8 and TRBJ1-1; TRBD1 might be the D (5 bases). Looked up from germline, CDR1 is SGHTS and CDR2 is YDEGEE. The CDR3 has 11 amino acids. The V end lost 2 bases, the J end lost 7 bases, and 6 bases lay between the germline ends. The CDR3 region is CASSFGGEAFF. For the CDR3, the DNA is TGTGCCAGCAGCTTCGGGGGTGAAGCTTTCTTT.

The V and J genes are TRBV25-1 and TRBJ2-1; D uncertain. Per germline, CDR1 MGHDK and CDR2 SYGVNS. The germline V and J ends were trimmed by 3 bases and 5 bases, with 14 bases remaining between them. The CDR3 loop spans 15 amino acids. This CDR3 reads CASSDPTIEDNEQFF. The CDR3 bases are TGTGCCAGCAGTGATCCAACAATAGAGGACAATGAGCAGTTCTTC.

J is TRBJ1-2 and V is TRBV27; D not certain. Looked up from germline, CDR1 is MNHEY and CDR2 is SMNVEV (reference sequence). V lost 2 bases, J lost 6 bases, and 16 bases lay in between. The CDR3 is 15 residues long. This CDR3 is CASSLRAGKWHGYTF. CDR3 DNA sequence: TGTGCCAGCAGTTTAAGGGCAGGAAAATGGCATGGCTACACCTTC.

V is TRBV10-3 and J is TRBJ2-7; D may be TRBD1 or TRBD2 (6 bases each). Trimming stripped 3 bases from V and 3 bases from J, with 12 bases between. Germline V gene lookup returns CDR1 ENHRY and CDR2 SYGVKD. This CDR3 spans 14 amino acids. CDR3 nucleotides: TGTGCCATCAGTGACCGGGGGCCAGGCTACGAGCAGTACTTC. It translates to CAISDRGPGYEQYF.

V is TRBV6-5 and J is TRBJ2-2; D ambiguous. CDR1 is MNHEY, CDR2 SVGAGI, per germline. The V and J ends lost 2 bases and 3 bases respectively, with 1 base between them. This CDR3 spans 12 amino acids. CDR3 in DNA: TGTGCCAGCAGTTACCACACCGGGGAGCTGTTTTTT. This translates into CASSYHTGELFF.

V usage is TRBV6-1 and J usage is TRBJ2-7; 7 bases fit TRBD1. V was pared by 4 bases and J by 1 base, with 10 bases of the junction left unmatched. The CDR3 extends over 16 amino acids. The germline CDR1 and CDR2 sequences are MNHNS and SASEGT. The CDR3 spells CASSADIRDSSYEQYF. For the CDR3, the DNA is TGTGCCAGCAGTGCAGATATTCGGGACAGTTCCTACGAGCAGTACTTC.

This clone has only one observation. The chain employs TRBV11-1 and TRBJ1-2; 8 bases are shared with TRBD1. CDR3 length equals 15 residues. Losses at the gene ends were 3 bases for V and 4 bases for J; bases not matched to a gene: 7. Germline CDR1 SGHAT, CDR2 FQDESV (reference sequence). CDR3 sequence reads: CASSFLSGGTYGYTF. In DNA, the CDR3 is TGTGCCAGCAGCTTTTTATCAGGGGGCACCTATGGCTACACCTTC.

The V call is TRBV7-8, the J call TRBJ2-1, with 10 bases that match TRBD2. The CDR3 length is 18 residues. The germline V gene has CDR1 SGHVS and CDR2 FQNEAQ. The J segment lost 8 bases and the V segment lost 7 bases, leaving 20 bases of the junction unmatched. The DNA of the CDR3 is TGTGCCAGCACCCTAGGCTCCCCGATAGCGGGAGGTCGTGATGAGCAGTTCTTC. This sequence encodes CASTLGSPIAGGRDEQFF.

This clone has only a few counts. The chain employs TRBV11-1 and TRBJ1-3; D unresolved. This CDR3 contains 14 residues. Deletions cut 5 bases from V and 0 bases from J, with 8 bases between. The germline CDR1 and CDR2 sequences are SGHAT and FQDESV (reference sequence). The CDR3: CASSPGPSGNTIYF. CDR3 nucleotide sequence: TGTGCCAGCAGCCCGGGCCCCTCTGGAAACACCATATATTTT.

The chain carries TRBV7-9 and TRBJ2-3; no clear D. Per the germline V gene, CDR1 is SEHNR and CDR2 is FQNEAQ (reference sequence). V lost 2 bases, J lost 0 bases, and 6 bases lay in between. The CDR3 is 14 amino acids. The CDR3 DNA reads TGTGCCAGCAGCTTATCCACTAGCACAGATACGCAGTATTTT. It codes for CASSLSTSTDTQYF.

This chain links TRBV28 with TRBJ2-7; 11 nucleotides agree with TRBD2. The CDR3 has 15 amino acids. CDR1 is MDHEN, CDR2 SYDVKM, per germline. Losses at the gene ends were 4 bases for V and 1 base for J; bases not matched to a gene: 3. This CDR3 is CASSSLAGGSYEQYF. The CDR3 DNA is TGTGCCAGCAGTTCCCTAGCGGGAGGTTCCTACGAGCAGTACTTC.

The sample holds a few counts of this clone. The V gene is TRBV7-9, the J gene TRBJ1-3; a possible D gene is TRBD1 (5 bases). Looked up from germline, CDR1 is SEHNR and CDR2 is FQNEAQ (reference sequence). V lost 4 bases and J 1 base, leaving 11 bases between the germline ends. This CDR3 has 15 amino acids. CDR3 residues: CASSSGPRSGNTIYF. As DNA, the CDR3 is TGTGCCAGCAGCTCGGGACCGCGATCTGGAAACACCATATATTTT.